This T cell receptor (beta chain) comes out of a study of CD8 T cells in ankylosing spondylitis. Study results and limitations: Seven to nine highly homologous variants formed a TCR beta motif that appeared characteristic of ankylosing spondylitis blood.

This clonotype has at least ten counts. What it binds is not known. TCRdb re-derived calls from the 5' RACE reads in MiXCR, one entry per CDR3 protein. The sample has some 240,000 distinct CDR3 sequences, roughly a quarter seen once; the top ten hold roughly 0.67%. The sequence derives from a male donor with ankylosing spondylitis or in good health (not recorded which). The specimen sequenced was blood, either unsorted or a sorted T cell fraction (not recorded which).

CDR3 in amino acids: CASTWQGGSGNQPQHF. The CDR3 nucleotides read TGTGCCAGCACCTGGCAGGGAGGGAGTGGAAATCAGCCCCAGCATTTT. The rearrangement links TRBV12-3 or TRBV12-4 to TRBJ1-5, with D maybe TRBD1 (5 bases). Between the trimmed V and J ends, which lost 7 bases and 4 bases, there was a span of 20 bases. The CDR3 runs 16 residues.